The entry that follows covers one TCR beta chain sequence. The data originate from a study of blood T cell repertoires in COVID-19. Looking at the study overall: The cDNA or gDNA used as material had been derived from T cells, B-cell-depleted T cells, or PBMCs.

Authors' methods: The authors estimated nucleated cell counts from reference gene primer amplification. Using immunoSEQ multiplex PCR, the repertoire was profiled, and TCRdb retains in-frame clones only, with some absent. V and J calls and clone size are as listed in that table; D and trimming were resolved from the DNA. Of a few hundred thousand clones listed, 80% to 90% were seen once; the top ten hold 5% to 6%. The CDR3 is 14 amino acids. The V end lost 6 bases, the J end lost 3 bases, and 14 bases lay between the germline ends. In germline, CDR1 is WSHSY, CDR2 SAAADI. Participant reports of clinical history set cohort assignment. Symptom resolution, clearance, or two negative PCRs marked the recovered donors of Cohort 3.

This sequence joins TRBV10-2 and TRBJ1-1; weak D call: TRBD1 (6 bases). The sequence was collected from a man aged 25 to 40 who had recovered from COVID-19. The sequenced sample was PBMCs or T cells enriched from blood (not recorded which). The CDR3 here is CASRHGQFYTEAFF. CDR3 sequence (DNA): TGCGCCAGCAGGCACGGACAGTTTTACACTGAAGCTTTCTTT.